One and the same sample provided the 28 T cell receptor beta chains below, sequenced in a study of T cell responses to AZD1222 COVID-19 vaccine (dated by TCRdb to 2020 to 2022). Library construction relied on the immunoSEQ multiplex PCR assay. TCRdb carries this immuneACCESS record with in-frame sequences only. Its versions omit some clonotypes, under half of them owing to an unresolved V gene in the studies checked, with the rest unexplained. For this sample the table gives some 98,000 clones, of which about 90% were detected only once. The ten largest clonotypes hold about a sixth of the sample. The intended sense of this specimen's time point label: about 28 days (+/-7) after the second vaccine dose. Sequencing was performed on peripheral blood, taken 28 days after the second AZD1222 dose. All receptors come from an adult who received the AZD1222 COVID-19 vaccine.

This rearrangement joins TRBV10-3 to TRBJ2-3; 10 bases map to TRBD2. This CDR3 contains 15 residues. Germline CDR1 and CDR2: ENHRY and SYGVKD. V was clipped by 6 bases and J by 0 bases; unmatched bases: 3. The CDR3 DNA is TGTGCCATCAGCGGACTAGCGGCTAGCACAGATACGCAGTATTTT. It encodes CAISGLAASTDTQYF.

The chain links TRBV6-5 to TRBJ1-5; D gene ambiguous. The CDR3 totals 13 residues. Germline V lookup: CDR1 MNHEY, CDR2 SVGAGI. Between the trimmed V and J ends, which lost 6 bases and 3 bases, there was a span of 9 bases. CDR3 region: CASSWLPNQPQHF. As DNA, the CDR3 is TGTGCCAGCAGCTGGCTCCCCAATCAGCCCCAGCATTTT.

This chain joins TRBV3-1 (or the pseudogene TRBV3-2) and TRBJ1-3, with 8 bases fitting TRBD1. V lost 4 bases, J lost 0 bases, and 11 bases stayed unmatched. Per germline, CDR1 LGHDT and CDR2 YNNKEL (reference sequence). The CDR3 length is 18 residues. CDR3 in DNA: TGTGCCAGCAGCCTCCGGGACAGGAGCATCAACTCTGGAAACACCATATATTTT. This codes for CASSLRDRSINSGNTIYF.

This clone was counted a single time. The chain carries TRBV11-2 and TRBJ2-7; D is unclear. Germline V gives CDR1 SGHAT, CDR2 FQNNGV. The V end lost 0 bases, the J end lost 1 base, and 10 bases lay between the germline ends. This CDR3 is built from 15 residues. CDR3 DNA sequence: TGTGCCAGCAGCTTAGAGACGCGACGGTCCTACGAGCAGTACTTC. It codes for CASSLETRRSYEQYF.

The V gene is TRBV7-8, the J gene TRBJ1-1; the D gene is possibly TRBD1 (5 bases). Germline V gene lookup returns CDR1 SGHVS and CDR2 FQNEAQ. V lost 5 bases and J lost 1, with 8 bases in between. The CDR3 is 13 amino acids. CDR3: CASSPGTNTEAFF. CDR3 nucleotide sequence: TGTGCCAGCAGCCCCGGGACGAACACTGAAGCTTTCTTT.

The rearrangement joins TRBV10-2 to TRBJ1-5; D is perhaps TRBD1 (5 bases). Germline CDR1 reads WSHSY; CDR2 reads SAAADI. Trimming left V 2 bases short and J 7 bases short, with 9 bases between. CDR3 length equals 13 residues. The CDR3 DNA sequence: TGCGCCAGCAGTGAGGGGGCGAGGCAGCCCCAGCATTTT. It encodes CASSEGARQPQHF.

The V call is TRBV11-2, the J call TRBJ2-1; D is possibly TRBD1 or TRBD2 (6 bases each). V lost 7 bases, J lost 3 bases, and 16 bases lay in between. The CDR3 totals 15 residues. CDR1 and CDR2 from the germline V gene are SGHAT and FQNNGV. DNA for the CDR3: TGTGCCAGCACCCAATGGGGGGCGGGCTACAATGAGCAGTTCTTC. Its translation is CASTQWGAGYNEQFF.

The chain couples TRBV21-1 to TRBJ1-4; the table's TRBD1 call for D was not verified on the DNA. TRBV21-1 is labeled a pseudogene. There are 18 residues in the CDR3. The CDR3 spells CASSKGGQLFSTNEKLFF. The CDR3 coding sequence is TGTGCCAGCAGCAAAGGGGGACAGCTCTTTTCAACTAATGAAAAACTGTTTTTT.

The rearrangement uses TRBV28 and TRBJ1-2; D is undetermined. The CDR3 covers 14 residues. Deletions cut 3 bases from V and 4 bases from J, with 12 bases between. Per germline, CDR1 MDHEN and CDR2 SYDVKM. The CDR3, as DNA: TGTGCCAGCAGTTTCCCCCAGGACGGCTATGGCTACACCTTC. This sequence encodes CASSFPQDGYGYTF.

This rearrangement joins TRBV21-1 to TRBJ2-3; TRBD2 is taken as the D call from the table, unchecked against the DNA. TRBV21-1 is a listed pseudogene. The CDR3 spans 15 residues. CDR3 protein: CASSIFSEGTDTQYF. The CDR3 bases are TGTGCCAGCAGCATTTTCTCAGAGGGCACAGATACGCAGTATTTT.

V is TRBV5-1 and J is TRBJ2-2; 7 bases map to TRBD2. The V gene's germline CDR1 is SGHRS and CDR2 YFSETQ. V lost 3 bases to trimming and J lost 1 base; unmatched junction nucleotides: 6. CDR3 length equals 16 residues. The CDR3 nucleotides are TGCGCCAGCAGCTGGCCTGGCGGGAGGAACACCGGGGAGCTGTTTTTT. Translation: CASSWPGGRNTGELFF.

The chain carries TRBV10-3 and TRBJ2-7, with unresolved D. Germline CDR1 and CDR2: ENHRY and SYGVKD. The V end was cut by 6 bases, the J end by 4 bases, with 16 bases between. The CDR3 loop spans 14 amino acids. The CDR3 nucleotides read TGTGCCATCAGCCCTGAGCCCTTGAGTTACGAGCAGTACTTC. Translating it yields CAISPEPLSYEQYF.

The chain carries TRBV5-8 and TRBJ2-1; 7 bases are a match to TRBD2. The length of the CDR3 is 17 residues. Germline CDR1 is SGHTS and CDR2 is YDEGEE. Germline trimming cut 0 bases from V and 7 bases from J; bases unmatched to any gene: 13. The CDR3 here is CASSLVQLALTGNEQFF. The CDR3 coding sequence is TGTGCCAGCAGCTTGGTCCAACTAGCGCTCACTGGGAATGAGCAGTTCTTC.

V is TRBV10-1 and J is TRBJ1-1; no firm D call. V dropped 2 bases and J dropped 2 bases, with 9 bases sitting between them. CDR3 length equals 14 residues. CDR1 WNHNN and CDR2 SYGVQD come from the germline V gene (reference sequence). CDR3 in amino acids: CASSEAIENTEAFF. DNA of the CDR3: TGCGCCAGCAGTGAGGCGATAGAAAACACTGAAGCTTTCTTT.

The chain employs TRBV10-3 and TRBJ2-7, with D possibly TRBD1 on 6 matching bases. The germline V and J ends were trimmed by 6 bases and 5 bases, with 23 bases remaining between them. The V gene's germline CDR1 is ENHRY and CDR2 SYGVKD. This CDR3 comprises 16 residues. The CDR3 bases are TGTGCCATCAGCGATCCCGGTGGACAGACGCCGCACGAGCAGTACTTC. It is translated as CAISDPGGQTPHEQYF.

This clone was seen a single time. The chain uses TRBV27 and TRBJ2-2; the D is unclear. Deletions cut 4 bases from V and 1 base from J, with 4 bases between. Germline V CDR1 and CDR2: MNHEY, SMNVEV (reference sequence). This CDR3 is built from 13 residues. The chain's CDR3 is CASSWGNTGELFF. CDR3 nucleotides: TGTGCCAGCAGTTGGGGGAACACCGGGGAGCTGTTTTTT.

The rearrangement uses TRBV28 and TRBJ1-4, with unresolved D. Germline CDR1 is MDHEN and CDR2 is SYDVKM. The ends were cut back, 4 bases at V and 4 bases at J, with 7 bases in the middle. CDR3 length: 13 residues. In DNA form, the CDR3 reads TGTGCCAGCAGTTCAGGTTTTAATGAAAAACTGTTTTTT. It yields the protein CASSSGFNEKLFF.

The chain is built from TRBV4-2 and TRBJ2-1; 11 nucleotides line up with TRBD1. V was pared by 2 bases and J by 7 bases, with 4 bases of the junction left unmatched. The germline CDR1 and CDR2 sequences are LGHNA and YNFKEQ. The CDR3 totals 15 residues. CDR3 in DNA: TGTGCCAGCAGCCAATACGGACAGGGGGCAAATGAGCAGTTCTTC. Amino acids: CASSQYGQGANEQFF.

The rearrangement joins TRBV18 to TRBJ1-1; 7 bases are shared with TRBD1. Germline-derived CDR1 and CDR2 are KGHSH and LQKENI. The V and J ends lost 3 bases and 0 bases, in that order; junction bases with no gene match: 7. This CDR3 has 16 amino acids. The CDR3 reads CASSPLPGQLNTEAFF. CDR3 coding DNA: TGTGCCAGCTCACCTCTTCCGGGACAGTTGAACACTGAAGCTTTCTTT.

The rearrangement joins TRBV9 to TRBJ2-7; 7 bases line up with TRBD2. The CDR3 sequence is 14 residues long. The V and J ends lost 4 bases and 6 bases, in that order; junction bases with no gene match: 10. Looked up from germline, CDR1 is SGDLS and CDR2 is YYNGEE. CDR3 in amino acids: CASSPRVGRGEQYF. CDR3 sequence (DNA): TGTGCCAGCAGCCCGAGGGTAGGGAGGGGCGAGCAGTACTTC.

V gene TRBV3-1 (or the pseudogene TRBV3-2) combines with J gene TRBJ1-1, with TRBD1 identical over 7 bases. The V gene's germline CDR1 is LGHDT and CDR2 YNNKEL (reference sequence). The CDR3 length is 13 residues. Losses at the gene ends were 5 bases for V and 4 bases for J; bases not matched to a gene: 4. The CDR3 loop is CASSAQGVTEAFF. As DNA, the CDR3 is TGTGCCAGCAGCGCCCAGGGGGTCACTGAAGCTTTCTTT.

This chain links TRBV21-1 with TRBJ2-7; the table calls TRBD1, which could not be checked here. TRBV21-1 is shown as a pseudogene. This CDR3 has 17 amino acids. The CDR3 region is CASSKVSGRAIPYEQYF. The CDR3 DNA reads as TGTGCCAGCAGCAAAGTCTCGGGCAGGGCGATCCCCTACGAGCAGTACTTC.

The chain employs TRBV7-3 and TRBJ2-7; 8 positions agree with TRBD1. The germline gives CDR1 SGHTA, CDR2 FQGTGA. The CDR3 covers 14 residues. V was pared by 3 bases and J by 3 bases, with 4 bases of the junction left unmatched. CDR3 in amino acids: CASSLAGGGYEQYF. The CDR3 DNA sequence: TGTGCCAGCAGCTTGGCAGGGGGCGGCTACGAGCAGTACTTC. The entire variable domain, with the rest obtained from reference TRBV7-3 and TRBJ2-7, is as follows: GAGVSQTPSNKVTEKGKYVELRCDPISGHTALYWYRQSLGQGPEFLIYFQGTGAADDSGLPNDRFFAVRPEGSVSTLKIQRTERGDSAVYLCASSLAGGGYEQYFGPGTRLTVT.

This clone is a singleton in its sample. The V call is TRBV27, the J call TRBJ1-6; weak D call: TRBD1 (5 bases). The CDR3 runs to 16 residues. V gave up 1 base and J gave up 5 bases, with 12 bases separating them. Germline V CDR1 and CDR2: MNHEY, SMNVEV (reference sequence). CDR3 in DNA: TGTGCCAGCAGTTTATACACTGACAGAGATAATTCACCCCTCCACTTT. This codes for CASSLYTDRDNSPLHF.

This sequence joins TRBV7-8 and TRBJ2-2; 9 nucleotides align to TRBD2. CDR3 length: 17 residues. CDR1 SGHVS and CDR2 FQNEAQ come from the germline V gene. Trimming cost V 1 base and J 3 bases; bases outside gene matches: 6. This chain's CDR3 is CASSLGKVAGDTGELFF. The CDR3 DNA follows: TGTGCCAGCAGCTTAGGGAAGGTAGCGGGAGACACCGGGGAGCTGTTTTTT.

The genes are TRBV2 and TRBJ1-1; D ambiguous. CDR1 and CDR2 (germline): SNHLY, FYNNEI. The V and J ends lost 4 bases and 3 bases respectively, with 21 bases between them. The CDR3 loop spans 17 amino acids. The CDR3 DNA reads as TGTGCCAGCAGTGTTTCCCCTTTTGAAGGGATCGACACTGAAGCTTTCTTT. Its translation is CASSVSPFEGIDTEAFF. Looking up the rest from reference TRBV2 and TRBJ1-1 gives the full variable domain: EPEVTQTPSHQVTQMGQEVILRCVPISNHLYFYWYRQILGQKVEFLVSFYNNEISEKSEIFDDQFSVERPDGSNFTLKIRSTKLEDSAMYFCASSVSPFEGIDTEAFFGQGTRLTVV.

The chain employs TRBV7-9 and TRBJ1-4; TRBD1 is a possible D gene (5 bases). The germline V and J ends were trimmed by 5 bases and 3 bases, with 16 bases remaining between them. Per germline, CDR1 SEHNR and CDR2 FQNEAQ (reference sequence). The CDR3 extends over 16 amino acids. CDR3 loop: CASSLTWDGSNEKLFF. The CDR3 region has the DNA TGTGCCAGCAGCCTAACTTGGGACGGTTCTAATGAAAAACTGTTTTTT. Filled out from reference TRBV7-9 and TRBJ1-4, the complete variable domain reads DTGVSQNPRHKITKRGQNVTFRCDPISEHNRLYWYRQTLGQGPEFLTYFQNEAQLEKSRLLSDRFSAERPKGSFSTLEIQRTEQGDSAMYLCASSLTWDGSNEKLFFGSGTQLSVL.

The CDR3 sequence: CASRGQGAGELFF. CDR3 bases: TGCGCCAGCAGGGGACAGGGGGCCGGGGAGCTGTTTTTT. The chain has TRBV10-2 and TRBJ2-2; 11 nucleotides align to TRBD1. CDR3 size: 13 residues. The V segment lost 6 bases and the J segment 6 bases; nucleotides outside the gene matches: 0. Per the germline V gene, CDR1 is WSHSY and CDR2 is SAAADI.